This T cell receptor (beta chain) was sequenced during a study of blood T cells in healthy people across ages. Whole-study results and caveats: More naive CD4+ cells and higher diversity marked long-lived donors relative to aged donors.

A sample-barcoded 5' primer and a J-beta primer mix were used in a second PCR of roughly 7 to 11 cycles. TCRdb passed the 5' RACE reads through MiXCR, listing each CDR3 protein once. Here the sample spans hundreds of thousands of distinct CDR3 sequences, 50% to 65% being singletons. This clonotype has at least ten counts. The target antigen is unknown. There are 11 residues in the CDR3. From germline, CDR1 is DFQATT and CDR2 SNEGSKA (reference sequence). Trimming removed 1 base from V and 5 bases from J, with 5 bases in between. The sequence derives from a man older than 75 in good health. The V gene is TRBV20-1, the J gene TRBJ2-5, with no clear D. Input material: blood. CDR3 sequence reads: CSARAGETQYF. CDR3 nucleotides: TGCAGTGCTAGAGCCGGGGAGACCCAGTACTTC.